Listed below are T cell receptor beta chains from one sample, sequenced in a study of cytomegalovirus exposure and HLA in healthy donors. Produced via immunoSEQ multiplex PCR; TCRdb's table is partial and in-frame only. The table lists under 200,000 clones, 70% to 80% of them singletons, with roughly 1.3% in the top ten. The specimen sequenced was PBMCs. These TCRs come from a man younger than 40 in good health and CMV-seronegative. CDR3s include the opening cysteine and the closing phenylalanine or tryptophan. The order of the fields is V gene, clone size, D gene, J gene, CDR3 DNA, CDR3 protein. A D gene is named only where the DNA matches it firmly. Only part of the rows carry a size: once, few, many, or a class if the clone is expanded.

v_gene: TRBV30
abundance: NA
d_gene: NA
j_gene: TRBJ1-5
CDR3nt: TGTGCCTGGGAACGGAGGGCAGGAAGCAATCAGCCCCAGCATTTT
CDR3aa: CAWERRAGSNQPQHF

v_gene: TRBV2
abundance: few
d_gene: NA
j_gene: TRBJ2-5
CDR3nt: TGTGCCAGCAGTTATGTGGAGACCCAGTACTTC
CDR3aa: CASSYVETQYF

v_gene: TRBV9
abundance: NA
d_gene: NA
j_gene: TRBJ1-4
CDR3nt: TGTGCCAGCAGCGAGGGGCTTAGGGGCCCTACTAATGAAAAACTGTTTTTT
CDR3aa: CASSEGLRGPTNEKLFF

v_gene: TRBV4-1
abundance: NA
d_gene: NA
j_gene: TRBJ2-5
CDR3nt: TGCGCCAGCAGCCAAGATTTACACCGAGAGACCCAGTACTTC
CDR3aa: CASSQDLHRETQYF

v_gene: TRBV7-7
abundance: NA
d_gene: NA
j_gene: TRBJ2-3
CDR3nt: TGTGCTAGCAGCCCCTTGACAGGTACAGATACGCAGTATTTT
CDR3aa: CASSPLTGTDTQYF

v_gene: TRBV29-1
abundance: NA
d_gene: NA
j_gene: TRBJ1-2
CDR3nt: TGCAGCGTTGATGAGGCTCCAGGGCGGACTACAATCGGGGTATATGGCTACACCTTC
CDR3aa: CSVDEAPGRTTIGVYGYTF

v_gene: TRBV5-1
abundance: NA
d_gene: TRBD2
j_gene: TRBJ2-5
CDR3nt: TGCGCCAGCAGCTCCGAATCGGGAGGGCCTGGAGAGACCCAGTACTTC
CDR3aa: CASSSESGGPGETQYF

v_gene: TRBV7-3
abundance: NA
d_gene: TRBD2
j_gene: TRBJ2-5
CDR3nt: TGTGCCAGCAGCGGGCCGGCGGTAGCGGGGGGAGAGACCCAGTACTTC
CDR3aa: CASSGPAVAGGETQYF

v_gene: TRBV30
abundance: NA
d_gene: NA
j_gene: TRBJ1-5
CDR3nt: TGTGCCTGGAGTCGAGGGAATCAGCCCCAGCATTTT
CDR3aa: CAWSRGNQPQHF

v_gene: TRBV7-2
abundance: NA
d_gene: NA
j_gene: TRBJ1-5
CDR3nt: TGTGCCAGCAGCTTAGGACAGGTTAGCAATCAGCCCCAGCATTTT
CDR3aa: CASSLGQVSNQPQHF

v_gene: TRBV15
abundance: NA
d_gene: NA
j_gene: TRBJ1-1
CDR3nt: TGTGCCACCAGCTCCCGACGGGATGCTGAAGCTTTCTTT
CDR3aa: CATSSRRDAEAFF

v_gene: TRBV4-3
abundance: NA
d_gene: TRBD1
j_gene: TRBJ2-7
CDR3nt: TGCGCCAGCAGCCGTGACACGGGACAGGGTTCCTACGAGCAGTACTTC
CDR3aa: CASSRDTGQGSYEQYF

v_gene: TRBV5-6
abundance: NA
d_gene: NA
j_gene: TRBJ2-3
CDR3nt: TGTGCCAGCAGCTTAGGGCAGGGGTTCACAGATACGCAGTATTTT
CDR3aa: CASSLGQGFTDTQYF

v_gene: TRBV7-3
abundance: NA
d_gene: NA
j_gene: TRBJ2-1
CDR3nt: TGTGCCAGCAGCCATAATCCCGCGGACAATGAGCAGTTCTTC
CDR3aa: CASSHNPADNEQFF

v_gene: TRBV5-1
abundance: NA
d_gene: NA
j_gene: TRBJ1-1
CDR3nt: TGCGCCAGCAGCTTGGGCAGGAACACTGAAGCTTTCTTT
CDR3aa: CASSLGRNTEAFF

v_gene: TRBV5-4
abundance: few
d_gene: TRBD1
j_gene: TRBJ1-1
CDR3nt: TGTGCCAGCAGCCCCCCCGACAGGGACACTGAAGCTTTCTTT
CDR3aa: CASSPPDRDTEAFF

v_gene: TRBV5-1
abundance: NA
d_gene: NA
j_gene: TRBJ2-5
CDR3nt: TGCGCCAGCAGCTTGGATGGGCCACAGGGAGAGACCCAGTACTTC
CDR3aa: CASSLDGPQGETQYF

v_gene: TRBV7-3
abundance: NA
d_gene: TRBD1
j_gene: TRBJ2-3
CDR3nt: TGTGCCAGCAGCTCGGGACAGGGCCTGCCAGATACGCAGTATTTT
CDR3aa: CASSSGQGLPDTQYF

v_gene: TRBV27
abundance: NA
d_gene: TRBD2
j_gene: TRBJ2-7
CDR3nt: TGTGCCAGCAGTCCCCTAGCGGGAGGACTAAACTCCTACGAGCAGTACTTC
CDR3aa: CASSPLAGGLNSYEQYF

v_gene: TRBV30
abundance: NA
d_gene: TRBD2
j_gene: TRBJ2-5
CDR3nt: TGTGCCTGGAGCGGCGCCGGGACTAGCTTGGAGACCCAGTACTTC
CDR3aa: CAWSGAGTSLETQYF

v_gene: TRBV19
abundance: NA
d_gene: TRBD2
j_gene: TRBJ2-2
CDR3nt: TGTGCCAGTACCTTAGCGGGGGGGCCTTTGACCGGGGAGCTGTTTTTT
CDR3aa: CASTLAGGPLTGELFF

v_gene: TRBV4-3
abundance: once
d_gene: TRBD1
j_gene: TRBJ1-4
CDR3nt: TGCGCCAGCAGCTCCCAGGGGGCAAAAGGAAAACTGTTTTTT
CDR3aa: CASSSQGAKGKLFF

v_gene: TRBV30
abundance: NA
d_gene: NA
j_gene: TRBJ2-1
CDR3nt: TGTGCCTGGAGTGCTCCGGGGAACAATGAGCAGTTCTTC
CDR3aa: CAWSAPGNNEQFF

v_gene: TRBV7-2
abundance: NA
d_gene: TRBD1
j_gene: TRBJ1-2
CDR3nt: TGTGCCAGCAGCCTCAGGGGGCTGGGGGATGGCTACACCTTC
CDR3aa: CASSLRGLGDGYTF

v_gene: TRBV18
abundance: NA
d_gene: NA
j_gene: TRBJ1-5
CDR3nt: TGTGCCAGCTCACCGACCGGGGGTTATAGCAATCAGCCCCAGCATTTT
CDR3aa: CASSPTGGYSNQPQHF

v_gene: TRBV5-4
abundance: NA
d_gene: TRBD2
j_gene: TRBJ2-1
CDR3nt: TGTGCCAGCAGCCCTAGGACTAGCGGGACCTACAATGAGCAGTTCTTC
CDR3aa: CASSPRTSGTYNEQFF

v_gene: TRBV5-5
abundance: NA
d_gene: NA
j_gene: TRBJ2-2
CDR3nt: TGTGCCAGCACCTTAGCGACGAACACCGGGGAGCTGTTTTTT
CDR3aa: CASTLATNTGELFF

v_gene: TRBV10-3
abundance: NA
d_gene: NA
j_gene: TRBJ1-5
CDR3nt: TGTGCCATCAGTGAAAAACACAGCCAGCCCCAGCATTTT
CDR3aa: CAISEKHSQPQHF

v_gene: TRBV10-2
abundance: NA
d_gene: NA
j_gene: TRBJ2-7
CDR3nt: TGCGCCAGCACCGACAGGAACGAGCAGTACTTC
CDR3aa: CASTDRNEQYF

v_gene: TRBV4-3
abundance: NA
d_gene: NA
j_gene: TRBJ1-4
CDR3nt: TGCGCCAGCAGCCAAGATAGTCGTGAAAAACTGTTTTTT
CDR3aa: CASSQDSREKLFF

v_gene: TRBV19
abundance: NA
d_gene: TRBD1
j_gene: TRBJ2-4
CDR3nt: TGTGCCAGTACACCAGGGGGAAACATTCAGTACTTC
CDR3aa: CASTPGGNIQYF

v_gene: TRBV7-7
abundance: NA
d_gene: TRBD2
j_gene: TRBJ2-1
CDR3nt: TGTGCTAGCAGCTTAGGAGGGACTATAGGTGAGCAGTTCTTC
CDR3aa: CASSLGGTIGEQFF

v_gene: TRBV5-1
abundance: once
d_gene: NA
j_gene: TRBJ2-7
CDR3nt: TGCGCCAGCAGCTTGAGGACTAACTACGAGCAGTACTTC
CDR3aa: CASSLRTNYEQYF

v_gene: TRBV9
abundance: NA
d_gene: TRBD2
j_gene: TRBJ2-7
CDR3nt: TGTGCCAGCAGCGTAGGGACTAGCGTTGGATACGAGCAGTACTTC
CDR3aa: CASSVGTSVGYEQYF

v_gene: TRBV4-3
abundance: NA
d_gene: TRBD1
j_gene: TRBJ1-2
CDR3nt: TGCGCCAGCAGCCCCGGGACAGATGGCTACACCTTC
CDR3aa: CASSPGTDGYTF

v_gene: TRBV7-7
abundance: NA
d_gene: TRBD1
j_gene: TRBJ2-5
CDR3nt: TGTGCTAGCAGCTTAGGGACAGGGGGTCAAGAGACCCAGTACTTC
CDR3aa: CASSLGTGGQETQYF

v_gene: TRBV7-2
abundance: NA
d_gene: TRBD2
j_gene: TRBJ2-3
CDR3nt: TGTGCCAGCAGCTTAGCGGCACTAGCGGGGGGGCAAGATACGCAGTATTTT
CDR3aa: CASSLAALAGGQDTQYF

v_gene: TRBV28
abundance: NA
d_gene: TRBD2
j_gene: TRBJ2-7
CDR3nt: TGTGCCAGCACTATAACGGGCCTAGCGGGTTTCTACGAGCAGTACTTC
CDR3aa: CASTITGLAGFYEQYF

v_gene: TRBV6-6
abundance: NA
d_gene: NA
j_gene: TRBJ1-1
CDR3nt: TGTGCCAGCGCTACGGGACTAGCCCACACTGAAGCTTTCTTT
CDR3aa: CASATGLAHTEAFF

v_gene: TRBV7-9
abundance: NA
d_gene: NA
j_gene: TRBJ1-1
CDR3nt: TGTGCCAGCAGCTTAGACCGGGGGGCCCGGCCTGAAGCTTTCTTT
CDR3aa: CASSLDRGARPEAFF

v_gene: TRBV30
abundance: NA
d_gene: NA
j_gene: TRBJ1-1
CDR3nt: TGTGCCTGGAGTGACAGGAACACTGAAGCTTTCTTT
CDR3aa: CAWSDRNTEAFF

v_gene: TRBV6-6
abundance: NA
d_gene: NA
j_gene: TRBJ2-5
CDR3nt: TGTGCCAGCACGACAAGGGAGACCCAGTACTTC
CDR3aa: CASTTRETQYF

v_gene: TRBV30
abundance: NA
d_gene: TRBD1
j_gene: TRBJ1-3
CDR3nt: TGTGCCTGGAGTCGGGACAGGGGATTTTATTTT
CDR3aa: CAWSRDRGFYF

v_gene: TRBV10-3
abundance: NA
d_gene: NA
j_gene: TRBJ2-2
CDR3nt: TGTGCCATCAGCTCCGGGACTCTTGTCACCGGGGAGCTGTTTTTT
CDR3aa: CAISSGTLVTGELFF

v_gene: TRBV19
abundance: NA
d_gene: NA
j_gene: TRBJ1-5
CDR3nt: TGTGCCAGTTACTTAGCGGGGAGCAATCAGCCCCAGCATTTT
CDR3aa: CASYLAGSNQPQHF

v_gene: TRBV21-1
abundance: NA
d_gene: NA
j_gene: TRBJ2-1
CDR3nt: TGTGCCAGGGAACACGGGAAGCAGTTCTTC
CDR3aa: CAREHGKQFF

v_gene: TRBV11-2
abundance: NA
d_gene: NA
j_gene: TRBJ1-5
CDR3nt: TGTGCCAGCAGTTACACACAGGATCAGCCCCAGCATTTT
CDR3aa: CASSYTQDQPQHF

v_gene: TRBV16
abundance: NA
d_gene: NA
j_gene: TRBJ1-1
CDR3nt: TGTGCCAGCAGCCAATTCCTCTTAGGGGCCACAAACACTGAAGCTTTCTTT
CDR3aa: CASSQFLLGATNTEAFF

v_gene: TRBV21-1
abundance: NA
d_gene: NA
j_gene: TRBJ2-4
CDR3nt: TGTGCCAGCAGCGAAATGACGGGGTGGAGGGCTAAGGCCAAAAACATTCAGTACTTC
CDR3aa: CASSEMTGWRAKAKNIQYF

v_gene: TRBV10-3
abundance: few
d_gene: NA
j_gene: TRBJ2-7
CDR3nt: TGTGCCATCAGTGAGGACGCGGGCAGCTACGAGCAGTACTTC
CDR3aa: CAISEDAGSYEQYF

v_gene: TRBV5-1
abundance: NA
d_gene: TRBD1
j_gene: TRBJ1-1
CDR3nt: TGCGCCAGCAGCTTTGACAGGGGGCCCACTGAAGCTTTCTTT
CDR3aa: CASSFDRGPTEAFF

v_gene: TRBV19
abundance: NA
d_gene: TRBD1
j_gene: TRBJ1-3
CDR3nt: TGTGCCAGTAGATCCGGGACAGACCTCTCTGGAAACACCATATATTTT
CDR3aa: CASRSGTDLSGNTIYF

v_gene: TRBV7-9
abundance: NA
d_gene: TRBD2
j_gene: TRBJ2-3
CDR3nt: TGTGCCAGCAGCTTAGGGGACTATCGGGGGGCAGATACGCAGTATTTT
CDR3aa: CASSLGDYRGADTQYF

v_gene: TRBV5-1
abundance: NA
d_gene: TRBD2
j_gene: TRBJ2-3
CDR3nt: TGCGCCAGCAGCTTGGGACTAGCGGGGGGGCGGCGCACAGATACGCAGTATTTT
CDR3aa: CASSLGLAGGRRTDTQYF

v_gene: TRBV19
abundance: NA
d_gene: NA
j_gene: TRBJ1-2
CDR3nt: TGTGCCAGTAGTATAGTTCAGGGATATGGCTACACCTTC
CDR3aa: CASSIVQGYGYTF

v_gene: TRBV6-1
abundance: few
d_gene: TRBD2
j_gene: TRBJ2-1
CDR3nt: TGTGCCAGCAGTGATTTTGTAGCGGGTGCCTACAATGAGCAGTTCTTC
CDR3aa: CASSDFVAGAYNEQFF

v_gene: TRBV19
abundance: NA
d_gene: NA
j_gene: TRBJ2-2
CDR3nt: TGTGCCAGTCTCCCCTCTGGAGGTAGGACCGGGGAGCTGTTTTTT
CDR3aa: CASLPSGGRTGELFF

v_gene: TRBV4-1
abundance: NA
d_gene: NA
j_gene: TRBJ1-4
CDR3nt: TGCGCCAGCAGCCAAGGTCCACAGTATAATGAAAAACTGTTTTTT
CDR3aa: CASSQGPQYNEKLFF

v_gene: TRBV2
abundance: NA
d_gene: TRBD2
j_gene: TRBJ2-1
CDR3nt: TGTGCCAGCAGGCCTCGGGCTAGCGGGGCCAATGAGCAGTTCTTC
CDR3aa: CASRPRASGANEQFF